Listed below are T cell receptor beta chains from one sample, sequenced in a study of T cell repertoires in cytomegalovirus infection. These receptors have no identified antigens. TCRdb itself ran the reads through MiXCR, one entry per CDR3 protein. The sample lists 700,000 to 950,000 distinct CDR3 sequences, approximately 29% occurring once. The sequencing here drew on cultured CD8+ T cells from PBMCs, taken from culture after CMV antigen stimulation. These receptors originate from a human donor in good health (CMV status not recorded). Some clones in this sample may be carry-over from other donors' samples. CDR3s include the opening cysteine and the closing phenylalanine or tryptophan. The order of the fields is V gene, D gene, J gene, clone size, CDR3 protein, CDR3 DNA. The D gene is left open where the match is weak. Clone sizes are given selectively: once, few, many, or a class where the clone is expanded.

v_call: TRBV29-1
d_call: TRBD2
j_call: TRBJ2-1
clone_size: -
cdr3_aa: CSVNGLAGLTYEQFF
cdr3_nt: TGCAGCGTAAACGGACTAGCGGGCCTTACCTACGAGCAGTTCTTC

v_call: TRBV7-9
d_call: TRBD1
j_call: TRBJ1-2
clone_size: -
cdr3_aa: CASSHRPPGQGGYTF
cdr3_nt: TGTGCCAGCAGCCACCGTCCCCCCGGACAGGGTGGCTACACCTTC

v_call: TRBV29-1
d_call: -
j_call: TRBJ1-2
clone_size: -
cdr3_aa: CSVEDPAVWDSYGYTF
cdr3_nt: TGCAGCGTTGAAGATCCTGCGGTCTGGGATTCATATGGCTACACCTTC

v_call: TRBV5-1
d_call: -
j_call: TRBJ1-2
clone_size: -
cdr3_aa: CASRYRDGSGYTF
cdr3_nt: TGCGCCAGCAGATACAGGGATGGATCCGGCTACACCTTC

v_call: TRBV7-6
d_call: -
j_call: TRBJ1-4
clone_size: -
cdr3_aa: CASSYIGVANEKLFF
cdr3_nt: TGTGCCAGCAGCTACATTGGGGTAGCTAATGAAAAACTGTTTTTT

v_call: TRBV7-2
d_call: -
j_call: TRBJ2-2
clone_size: many
cdr3_aa: CASSLARPGELFF
cdr3_nt: TGTGCCAGCAGCTTAGCGAGGCCCGGGGAGCTGTTTTTT

v_call: TRBV2
d_call: -
j_call: TRBJ2-1
clone_size: -
cdr3_aa: CASSERPFGPPPYNEQFF
cdr3_nt: TGTGCCAGCAGTGAGCGGCCCTTCGGACCCCCCCCCTACAATGAGCAGTTCTTC

v_call: TRBV29-1
d_call: TRBD1
j_call: TRBJ1-1
clone_size: -
cdr3_aa: CSAMTGGTEAFF
cdr3_nt: TGCAGCGCCATGACAGGGGGAACTGAAGCTTTCTTT

v_call: TRBV27
d_call: -
j_call: TRBJ2-1
clone_size: few
cdr3_aa: CASGELFGGRYNEQFF
cdr3_nt: TGTGCCAGCGGAGAATTATTCGGGGGCAGATACAATGAGCAGTTCTTC

v_call: TRBV12-3/TRBV12-4
d_call: -
j_call: TRBJ2-3
clone_size: -
cdr3_aa: CASSFRPGPDTQYF
cdr3_nt: TGTGCCAGCAGTTTTCGTCCAGGACCAGATACGCAGTATTTT

v_call: TRBV13
d_call: -
j_call: TRBJ1-2
clone_size: -
cdr3_aa: CASSPADSTSNYGYTF
cdr3_nt: TGTGCCAGCAGCCCCGCGGACAGCACCTCTAACTATGGCTACACCTTC

v_call: TRBV7-6
d_call: TRBD1
j_call: TRBJ2-3
clone_size: many
cdr3_aa: CASSATGDTQYF
cdr3_nt: TGTGCCAGCAGCGCGACAGGGGATACGCAGTATTTT

v_call: TRBV10-3
d_call: TRBD1
j_call: TRBJ1-2
clone_size: -
cdr3_aa: CAISERADREDHTF
cdr3_nt: TGTGCCATCAGTGAGCGGGCAGACAGGGAAGATCACACCTTC

v_call: TRBV7-2
d_call: TRBD2
j_call: TRBJ2-2
clone_size: -
cdr3_aa: CASSAGTSGGSTGELFF
cdr3_nt: TGTGCCAGCAGCGCAGGGACTAGCGGGGGTAGCACCGGGGAGCTGTTTTTT

v_call: TRBV7-9
d_call: -
j_call: TRBJ2-2
clone_size: -
cdr3_aa: CASSHPLGRVGELFF
cdr3_nt: TGTGCCAGCAGCCATCCACTGGGCCGGGTCGGGGAGCTGTTTTTT

v_call: TRBV7-9
d_call: -
j_call: TRBJ2-5
clone_size: many
cdr3_aa: CASSLRTEAGETQYF
cdr3_nt: TGTGCCAGCAGCTTAAGGACAGAGGCGGGTGAGACCCAGTACTTC

v_call: TRBV7-9
d_call: -
j_call: TRBJ1-2
clone_size: few
cdr3_aa: CASSPRNGIIYGYTF
cdr3_nt: TGTGCCAGCAGCCCCCGTAACGGCATAATTTATGGCTACACCTTC

v_call: TRBV5-1
d_call: -
j_call: TRBJ2-5
clone_size: -
cdr3_aa: CASSPGFAGTRGQETQYF
cdr3_nt: TGCGCCAGCAGCCCGGGGTTCGCCGGGACCCGAGGCCAAGAGACCCAGTACTTC

v_call: TRBV6-5
d_call: -
j_call: TRBJ2-2
clone_size: -
cdr3_aa: CASRERGDTGELFF
cdr3_nt: TGTGCCAGCAGGGAGAGGGGGGACACCGGGGAGCTGTTTTTT

v_call: TRBV5-6
d_call: -
j_call: TRBJ2-5
clone_size: once
cdr3_aa: CASTPQGGAQETQYF
cdr3_nt: TGTGCCAGCACCCCCCAGGGCGGGGCACAAGAGACCCAGTACTTC

v_call: TRBV4-1
d_call: TRBD2
j_call: TRBJ2-3
clone_size: few
cdr3_aa: CASSQGLAGGTDTQYF
cdr3_nt: TGCGCCAGCAGCCAGGGACTAGCGGGGGGAACAGATACGCAGTATTTT

v_call: TRBV14
d_call: TRBD1
j_call: TRBJ1-1
clone_size: -
cdr3_aa: CASSPTGASPTEAFF
cdr3_nt: TGTGCCAGCAGCCCCACAGGGGCTTCTCCCACTGAAGCTTTCTTT

v_call: TRBV25-1
d_call: -
j_call: TRBJ2-3
clone_size: many
cdr3_aa: CASSEYKARGNKFTDTQYF
cdr3_nt: TGTGCCAGCAGTGAATATAAGGCCAGGGGAAACAAATTTACAGATACGCAGTATTTT

v_call: TRBV14
d_call: -
j_call: TRBJ2-2
clone_size: few
cdr3_aa: CASSQVWESSLPNTGELFF
cdr3_nt: TGTGCCAGCAGCCAAGTATGGGAGAGTTCTCTTCCGAACACCGGGGAGCTGTTTTTT

v_call: TRBV7-2
d_call: TRBD2
j_call: TRBJ2-1
clone_size: -
cdr3_aa: CASSTISGGSYNEQFF
cdr3_nt: TGTGCCAGCAGCACCATTAGCGGGGGCTCCTACAATGAGCAGTTCTTC

v_call: TRBV19
d_call: TRBD1
j_call: TRBJ2-4
clone_size: -
cdr3_aa: CASSPWTGPEAKNIQYF
cdr3_nt: TGTGCCAGTAGTCCCTGGACAGGGCCGGAGGCCAAAAACATTCAGTACTTC

v_call: TRBV6-8
d_call: TRBD2
j_call: TRBJ2-3
clone_size: few
cdr3_aa: CASSYSGDQRGGLDTQYF
cdr3_nt: TGTGCCAGCAGTTACTCGGGGGACCAGCGGGGAGGGTTGGATACGCAGTATTTT

v_call: TRBV6-1
d_call: TRBD1
j_call: TRBJ2-3
clone_size: -
cdr3_aa: CASSARDRAPDTQYF
cdr3_nt: TGTGCCAGCAGCGCCCGGGACAGGGCCCCAGATACGCAGTATTTT

v_call: TRBV7-6
d_call: -
j_call: TRBJ1-1
clone_size: few
cdr3_aa: CASSSTGTGNTEAFF
cdr3_nt: TGTGCCAGCAGCTCGACCGGGACCGGGAACACTGAAGCTTTCTTT

v_call: TRBV19
d_call: -
j_call: TRBJ2-3
clone_size: few
cdr3_aa: CASSIPDYTDTQYF
cdr3_nt: TGTGCCAGTAGTATCCCGGACTACACAGATACGCAGTATTTT

v_call: TRBV19
d_call: -
j_call: TRBJ1-1
clone_size: few
cdr3_aa: CASSMVRTMAEAFF
cdr3_nt: TGTGCCAGTAGTATGGTAAGGACTATGGCTGAAGCTTTCTTT

v_call: TRBV10-3
d_call: TRBD1
j_call: TRBJ1-2
clone_size: -
cdr3_aa: CAISESFRRGGNYGYTF
cdr3_nt: TGTGCCATCAGTGAGTCGTTCCGCAGGGGGGGTAACTATGGCTACACCTTC

v_call: TRBV10-3
d_call: -
j_call: TRBJ2-3
clone_size: -
cdr3_aa: CAISAPAAGLDTQYF
cdr3_nt: TGTGCCATCAGTGCTCCTGCGGCGGGGTTGGATACGCAGTATTTT

v_call: TRBV12-3/TRBV12-4
d_call: TRBD1
j_call: TRBJ2-3
clone_size: -
cdr3_aa: CASRPDRGGTDTQYF
cdr3_nt: TGTGCCAGCAGGCCTGACAGGGGAGGCACAGATACGCAGTATTTT

v_call: TRBV20-1
d_call: -
j_call: TRBJ2-5
clone_size: -
cdr3_aa: CSSRGVQETQYF
cdr3_nt: TGCTCTAGTCGTGGGGTCCAAGAGACCCAGTACTTC

v_call: TRBV10-3
d_call: TRBD2
j_call: TRBJ2-1
clone_size: many
cdr3_aa: CAISESMSGGAYNEQFF
cdr3_nt: TGTGCCATCAGTGAGTCGATGAGCGGGGGGGCTTACAATGAGCAGTTCTTC

v_call: TRBV7-9
d_call: -
j_call: TRBJ2-4
clone_size: -
cdr3_aa: CASSLGPAANIQYF
cdr3_nt: TGTGCCAGCAGCTTAGGTCCCGCGGCGAACATTCAGTACTTC

v_call: TRBV5-6
d_call: TRBD1
j_call: TRBJ1-2
clone_size: -
cdr3_aa: CASSGGTDKAYGYTF
cdr3_nt: TGTGCCAGCAGCGGTGGGACAGATAAAGCCTATGGCTACACCTTC

v_call: TRBV7-9
d_call: -
j_call: TRBJ2-2
clone_size: -
cdr3_aa: CASSSRGAETGELFF
cdr3_nt: TGTGCCAGCAGCTCCCGGGGGGCGGAAACCGGGGAGCTGTTTTTT

v_call: TRBV10-3
d_call: -
j_call: TRBJ2-2
clone_size: few
cdr3_aa: CAIRTQNTGELFF
cdr3_nt: TGTGCCATCAGAACACAGAACACCGGGGAGCTGTTTTTT

v_call: TRBV12-3/TRBV12-4
d_call: TRBD2
j_call: TRBJ2-7
clone_size: few
cdr3_aa: CASSPRGDTGGEQYF
cdr3_nt: TGTGCCAGCAGTCCTCGGGGGGATACAGGAGGGGAGCAGTACTTC

v_call: TRBV25-1
d_call: TRBD1
j_call: TRBJ2-5
clone_size: few
cdr3_aa: CASSGDRDREETQYF
cdr3_nt: TGTGCCAGCAGTGGCGACCGGGACAGGGAAGAGACCCAGTACTTC

v_call: TRBV27
d_call: TRBD2
j_call: TRBJ2-5
clone_size: -
cdr3_aa: CASSPLGGGETQYF
cdr3_nt: TGTGCCAGCAGTCCCCTGGGGGGGGGAGAGACCCAGTACTTC

v_call: TRBV12-3/TRBV12-4
d_call: -
j_call: TRBJ2-7
clone_size: few
cdr3_aa: CASSLLTSYEQYF
cdr3_nt: TGTGCCAGCAGTTTACTGACTTCCTACGAGCAGTACTTC

v_call: TRBV7-8
d_call: TRBD2
j_call: TRBJ2-7
clone_size: -
cdr3_aa: CASSVGTSPEQYF
cdr3_nt: TGTGCCAGCAGCGTCGGGACTAGCCCTGAGCAGTACTTC

v_call: TRBV7-2
d_call: TRBD2
j_call: TRBJ2-5
clone_size: many
cdr3_aa: CASSPLAGPRAQYF
cdr3_nt: TGTGCCAGCAGCCCACTAGCGGGGCCCCGGGCCCAGTACTTC

v_call: TRBV12-3/TRBV12-4
d_call: TRBD1
j_call: TRBJ2-4
clone_size: few
cdr3_aa: CASSSLTGRYF
cdr3_nt: TGTGCCAGCAGTTCCCTGACAGGGCGGTACTTC

v_call: TRBV27
d_call: -
j_call: TRBJ2-5
clone_size: -
cdr3_aa: CASSEAGQETQYF
cdr3_nt: TGTGCCAGCAGCGAGGCCGGGCAAGAGACCCAGTACTTC